The 17 T cell receptor beta chains given below trace back to one sample, sequenced in a study of blood T cell repertoires in COVID-19. The method was immunoSEQ multiplex PCR; TCRdb's version includes in-frame clones alone and lacks a portion of them. The sample lists about 420,000 clones, roughly 89% occurring once. Sequencing was performed on peripheral blood. The receptors were sampled from a man between 18 and 35 years old with COVID-19, enrolled during active disease.

The chain links TRBV11-3 to TRBJ2-2, with 14 nucleotides matching TRBD2. V dropped 5 bases and J dropped 1; count of bases not matched to a gene: 6. Germline CDR1 SGHNT, CDR2 YENEEA. The CDR3 is 18 amino acids. The CDR3 nucleotides are TGTGCCAGCAGCGGTCCCGGACTAGCGGGAGGGAACACCGGGGAGCTGTTTTTT. It codes for CASSGPGLAGGNTGELFF.

The genes are TRBV19 and TRBJ2-1, with 9 bases aligning to TRBD1. Looked up from germline, CDR1 is LNHDA and CDR2 is SQIVND (reference sequence). With 1 base clipped from V and 7 bases from J, the junction kept 8 bases outside the gene matches. The CDR3 is 16 amino acids. CDR3 bases: TGTGCCAGTAGTATAGGTAACAGGGGGCAGAGGAATGAGCAGTTCTTC. Its protein product is CASSIGNRGQRNEQFF.

This clone appeared once. J is TRBJ1-1 and V is TRBV18; D remains unclear. V was clipped by 3 bases and J by 6 bases, with 14 bases between them. Per germline, CDR1 KGHSH and CDR2 LQKENI. The CDR3 has 14 amino acids. The CDR3 reads CASSPAGYVSEAFF. The CDR3 region has the DNA TGTGCCAGCTCACCCGCGGGGTACGTCTCTGAAGCTTTCTTT.

The V and J genes are TRBV5-1 and TRBJ1-1, with D maybe TRBD1 (5 bases). Germline values: CDR1 SGHRS, CDR2 YFSETQ. V lost 4 bases to trimming and J lost 4 bases, with 11 bases between them. This CDR3 has 13 amino acids. The CDR3 spells CASSRGIRTEAFF. The CDR3, as DNA: TGCGCCAGCAGCCGGGGGATCCGCACTGAAGCTTTCTTT.

The chain uses TRBV10-2 and TRBJ2-1; 11 bases match TRBD1. This CDR3 region has 13 residues. V shed 4 bases and J 10 bases; nucleotides not matched to a gene: 3. Germline V CDR1 and CDR2: WSHSY, SAAADI. The CDR3 bases are TGCGCCAGCAGTGGGACAGGGGGCGGAGAGCAGTTCTTC. Its translation is CASSGTGGGEQFF.

This chain links TRBV6-4 with TRBJ1-1; 8 bases are shared with TRBD1. The CDR3 is 14 amino acids. J gave up 5 bases and V 7 bases, and 9 bases lay outside the gene matches. The germline V gene has CDR1 MRHNA and CDR2 SNTAGT. CDR3 amino acids: CASKTDRDGTEAFF. The CDR3 DNA is TGTGCCAGCAAGACGGACAGGGATGGGACTGAAGCTTTCTTT.

V and J are TRBV9 and TRBJ1-5; possible D gene TRBD1, 5 bases. The V gene's germline CDR1 is SGDLS and CDR2 YYNGEE. CDR3 length: 15 amino acids. Trimming left V 0 bases short and J 7 bases short, with 14 bases between. CDR3 amino acids: CASSVGGREGQPQHF. The DNA of the CDR3 is TGTGCCAGCAGCGTAGGGGGGAGGGAAGGACAGCCCCAGCATTTT.

Turning to this clone: A far larger clone is one nucleotide away, so this likely arose from a read error. This chain links TRBV27 with TRBJ2-1; 9 bases are shared with TRBD2. Germline values: CDR1 MNHEY, CDR2 SMNVEV (reference sequence). J gave up 0 bases and V 3 bases, and 0 bases lay outside the gene matches. This CDR3 contains 15 residues. CDR3 nucleotide sequence: TGTGCCAGCAGTTTTAGCGGGAGCTCCTACAATGAGCAGTTCTTC. Its translation: CASSFSGSSYNEQFF.

This clone was counted between two and nine times. The chain links TRBV15 to TRBJ1-5; 7 bases fit TRBD1. This CDR3 spans 14 amino acids. V shed 3 bases and J 3 bases; nucleotides not matched to a gene: 2. Per germline, CDR1 LNHNV and CDR2 YYDKDF (reference sequence). CDR3 residues: CATSRGQFNQPQHF. In nucleotides, the CDR3 is TGTGCCACCAGCAGGGGACAGTTCAATCAGCCCCAGCATTTT.

The chain recombines TRBV11-2 with TRBJ1-5; no clear D. CDR1 is SGHAT and CDR2 is FQNNGV in the germline V gene. V was shortened by 0 bases and J by 4 bases, with 13 bases between the two germline ends. The length of the CDR3 is 16 residues. CDR3 sequence (DNA): TGTGCCAGCAGCTTAGAAAGCACGGGAAGTAATCAGCCCCAGCATTTT. Translation: CASSLESTGSNQPQHF.

This rearrangement joins TRBV12-5 to TRBJ2-7; D uncertain. The CDR3 is 13 amino acids. From germline, CDR1 is LGHNT and CDR2 FRNRAP. The germline V and J ends were trimmed by 5 bases and 3 bases, with 11 bases remaining between them. The CDR3 sequence: CASGIQRFYEQYF. Written as DNA, the CDR3 is TGTGCTAGTGGTATACAGAGATTCTACGAGCAGTACTTC.

The rearrangement uses TRBV4-1 and TRBJ1-4; D gene uncertain. V dropped 5 bases and J dropped 5 bases, with 12 bases sitting between them. Germline V lookup: CDR1 MGHRA, CDR2 YSYEKL. The CDR3 is 14 residues long. The CDR3 sequence: CASSSLGGNEKLFF. The CDR3 bases are TGCGCCAGCAGCTCCCTAGGCGGCAATGAAAAACTGTTTTTT.

This clone was seen only once. V is TRBV7-9 and J is TRBJ2-2; no clear D gene. This CDR3 contains 15 residues. The ends were cut back, 4 bases at V and 1 base at J, with 10 bases in the middle. Germline V gene sequence: CDR1 SEHNR, CDR2 FQNEAQ (reference sequence). The CDR3 sequence is CASSSVSGNTGELFF. In nucleotides, the CDR3 is TGTGCCAGCAGCTCAGTGTCTGGGAACACCGGGGAGCTGTTTTTT.

In this sample, this clone turned up once. V usage is TRBV5-1 and J usage is TRBJ1-3; TRBD1 aligns across 9 bases. The CDR3 has 18 residues. Germline-derived CDR1 and CDR2 are SGHRS and YFSETQ. V shed 3 bases and J 4 bases; nucleotides not matched to a gene: 14. The chain's CDR3 is CASSSGTMPGTGGNTIYF. CDR3 nucleotides: TGCGCCAGCAGCTCCGGTACAATGCCCGGGACAGGGGGAAACACCATATATTTT. The whole variable domain, filled in from reference TRBV5-1 and TRBJ1-3, reads KAGVTQTPRYLIKTRGQQVTLSCSPISGHRSVSWYQQTPGQGLQFLFEYFSETQRNKGNFPGRFSGRQFSNSRSEMNVSTLELGDSALYLCASSSGTMPGTGGNTIYFGEGSWLTVV.

This chain links TRBV5-6 with TRBJ1-2; D may be TRBD1 (6 bases). The CDR3 runs 15 residues. Germline V CDR1 and CDR2: SGHDT, YYEEEE. V lost 4 bases and J 0 bases, leaving 13 bases between the germline ends. Here the CDR3 DNA reads TGTGCCAGCAGCAAGGCGGACAGTTCTAACTATGGCTACACCTTC. Amino acids: CASSKADSSNYGYTF.

The rearrangement joins TRBV6-5 to TRBJ1-1; D is perhaps TRBD1 (6 bases). Germline CDR1 MNHEY, CDR2 SVGAGI. CDR3 size: 15 residues. Trimming took 0 bases from V and 5 from J, leaving 13 bases between them. The CDR3 region has the DNA TGTGCCAGCAGTTACTCGACCCAGGGGAGAACTGAAGCTTTCTTT. It codes for CASSYSTQGRTEAFF.

This clone was recorded a few times. The J gene is TRBJ2-2, the V gene TRBV4-1, with TRBD2 matching over 10 bases. The CDR3 is 16 residues long. Trimming at V came to 0 bases and at J to 7 bases, leaving 5 bases not matched to a gene. Per germline, CDR1 MGHRA and CDR2 YSYEKL. The CDR3 loop is CASSQDSGRGIGELFF. The CDR3 DNA reads TGCGCCAGCAGCCAAGACAGCGGGAGGGGGATCGGGGAGCTGTTTTTT.